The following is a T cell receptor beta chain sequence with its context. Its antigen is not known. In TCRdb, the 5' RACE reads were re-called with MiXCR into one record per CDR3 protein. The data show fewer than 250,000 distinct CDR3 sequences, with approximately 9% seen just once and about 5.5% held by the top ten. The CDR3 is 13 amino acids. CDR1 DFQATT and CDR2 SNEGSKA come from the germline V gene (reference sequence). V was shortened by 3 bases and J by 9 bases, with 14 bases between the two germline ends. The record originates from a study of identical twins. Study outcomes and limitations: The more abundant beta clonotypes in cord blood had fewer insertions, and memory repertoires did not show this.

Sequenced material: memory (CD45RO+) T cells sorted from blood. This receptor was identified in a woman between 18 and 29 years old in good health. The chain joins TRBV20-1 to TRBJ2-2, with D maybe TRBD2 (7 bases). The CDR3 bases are TGCAGTGCTAGTCGGGGGCGGGAGCGGGAGCTGTTTTTT. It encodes CSASRGRERELFF.